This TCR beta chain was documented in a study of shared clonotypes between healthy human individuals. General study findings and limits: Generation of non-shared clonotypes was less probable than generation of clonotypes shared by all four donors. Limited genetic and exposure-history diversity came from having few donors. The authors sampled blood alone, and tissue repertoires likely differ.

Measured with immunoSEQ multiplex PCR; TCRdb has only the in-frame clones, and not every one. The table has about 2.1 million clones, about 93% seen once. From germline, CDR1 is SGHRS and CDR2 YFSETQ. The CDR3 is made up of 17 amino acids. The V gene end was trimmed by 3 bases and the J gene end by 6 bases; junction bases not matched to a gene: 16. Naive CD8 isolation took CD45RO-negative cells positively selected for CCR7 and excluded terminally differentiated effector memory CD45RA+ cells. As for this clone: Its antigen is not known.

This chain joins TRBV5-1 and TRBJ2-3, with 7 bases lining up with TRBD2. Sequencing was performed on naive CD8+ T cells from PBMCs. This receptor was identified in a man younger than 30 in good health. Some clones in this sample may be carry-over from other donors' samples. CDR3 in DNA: TGCGCCAGCAGCTCCGTACCTCTAGCGGCCAGAAGGGATACGCAGTATTTT. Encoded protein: CASSSVPLAARRDTQYF.